The 23 T cell receptor beta chains presented below share a single source sample, sequenced in a study of cytomegalovirus exposure and HLA in healthy donors (dated by TCRdb to 2017 to 2019). The library came from the immunoSEQ multiplex PCR assay. For the multiplex PCR, a mixture combining 60 forward primers for TCR Vbeta segments and 13 reverse primers for TCR Jbeta segments was used. Held by TCRdb, this immuneACCESS table contains in-frame sequences only and omits some clones. Under half of the omission traces to an unresolved V gene where checked; the cause of the rest is unknown. This sample gives about 140,000 clones in total; around 78% of them show up just once. The ten largest clones capture about 2.4% of the sample. Material: PBMCs. The receptors come from a woman younger than 30 in good health and CMV-seropositive.

V and J are TRBV6-5 and TRBJ2-1; D is perhaps TRBD1 (6 bases). The CDR3 contains 14 residues. V gave up 2 bases and J gave up 5 bases, with 10 bases separating them. CDR1 is MNHEY, CDR2 SVGAGI, per germline. The CDR3 is CASSYRQVDNEQFF. DNA for the CDR3: TGTGCCAGCAGTTACCGACAGGTTGACAATGAGCAGTTCTTC.

This chain links TRBV19 with TRBJ2-4; the match to TRBD1 covers 10 bases. This CDR3 is built from 17 residues. Per germline, CDR1 LNHDA and CDR2 SQIVND (reference sequence). Losses at the gene ends were 6 bases for V and 6 bases for J; bases not matched to a gene: 14. The CDR3 coding sequence is TGTGCCAGTAGCTGGGGGGTTTCCGGGACAGGGGTAAACATTCAGTACTTC. Its protein product is CASSWGVSGTGVNIQYF.

The chain uses TRBV6-5 and TRBJ2-3, with D possibly being TRBD1 (6 bases). V lost 9 bases and J 2 bases, leaving 18 bases between the germline ends. CDR1 is MNHEY, CDR2 SVGAGI, per germline. The CDR3 extends over 15 amino acids. CDR3 coding DNA: TGTGCCAGTTCGGTGGACAGAGATTTCACAGATACGCAGTATTTT. Translation gives CASSVDRDFTDTQYF.

The rearrangement joins TRBV7-8 to TRBJ1-2; 9 positions agree with TRBD1. CDR3 length equals 16 residues. J lost 7 bases, V lost 3 bases, and 12 bases had no gene match. Germline V gene sequence: CDR1 SGHVS, CDR2 FQNEAQ. DNA for the CDR3: TGTGCCAGCAGCTTCAGCCGGACAGGGGATTCGGGTGGCTACACCTTC. The encoded protein is CASSFSRTGDSGGYTF.

This clone was detected a few times. This chain uses TRBV6-5 with TRBJ2-5; 7 positions match TRBD2. The CDR3 contains 15 residues. In germline, CDR1 is MNHEY, CDR2 SVGAGI. The V and J ends lost 5 bases and 5 bases, in that order; junction bases with no gene match: 11. The CDR3 reads CASSRGLLLGETQYF. CDR3 nucleotides: TGTGCCAGCAGTAGGGGACTACTGCTGGGGGAGACCCAGTACTTC.

CDR3 loop: CASCPQTNYGYTF. The DNA of the CDR3 is TGTGCCAGCTGCCCCCAGACTAACTATGGCTACACCTTC. The chain couples TRBV6-1 to TRBJ1-2, with D hard to call. The germline V gene encodes CDR1 MNHNS and CDR2 SASEGT. Trimming removed 8 bases at V and 0 bases at J, with 10 bases between. The CDR3 runs to 13 residues.

The chain couples TRBV9 to TRBJ1-1; D remains ambiguous. The V gene's germline CDR1 is SGDLS and CDR2 YYNGEE. The CDR3 contains 15 residues. V was shortened by 2 bases and J by 0 bases, with 11 bases between the two germline ends. The CDR3 is CASSVLDRVNTEAFF. In nucleotides, the CDR3 is TGTGCCAGCAGCGTCCTTGACCGGGTGAACACTGAAGCTTTCTTT.

This chain uses TRBV6-1 with TRBJ1-5; D call uncertain. CDR3 size: 14 residues. V dropped 8 bases and J dropped 4 bases, with 15 bases sitting between them. Germline lookup yields CDR1 MNHNS and CDR2 SASEGT. The CDR3 protein is CASQDSSGNQPQHF. CDR3 sequence (DNA): TGTGCCAGCCAGGATTCGAGCGGAAATCAGCCCCAGCATTTT.

This clone showed up just once. The J gene is TRBJ2-7, the V gene TRBV5-4; a weak D match, TRBD2 (6 bases). The CDR3 is 13 residues long. Trimming stripped 5 bases from V and 3 bases from J, with 12 bases between. Germline V gene sequence: CDR1 SGHNT, CDR2 YYREEE (reference sequence). The CDR3 region has the DNA TGTGCCAGCAGAACTAGCAAGAGCTACGAGCAGTACTTC. This encodes CASRTSKSYEQYF.

The genes are TRBV7-9 and TRBJ1-4; 8 nucleotides line up with TRBD1. The CDR3 extends over 14 amino acids. Trimming removed 3 bases from V and 3 bases from J; junction bases left unmatched: 0. Germline CDR1 is SEHNR and CDR2 is FQNEAQ (reference sequence). CDR3 loop: CASSLGQANEKLFF. The CDR3 DNA is TGTGCCAGCAGCTTGGGACAGGCTAATGAAAAACTGTTTTTT.

This clone was seen a handful of times. This chain joins TRBV9 and TRBJ1-6; tentative D call: TRBD1 (5 bases). The CDR3 extends over 14 amino acids. The V gene's germline CDR1 is SGDLS and CDR2 YYNGEE. With 4 bases removed from V and 7 bases from J, the gap between germline ends came to 12 bases. CDR3 nucleotide sequence: TGTGCCAGCAGCCCGCGGGGACCGAATTCACCCCTCCACTTT. Its translation: CASSPRGPNSPLHF. Drawing the rest from reference TRBV9 and TRBJ1-6, the complete variable domain is DSGVTQTPKHLITATGQRVTLRCSPRSGDLSVYWYQQSLDQGLQFLIQYYNGEERAKGNILERFSAQQFPDLHSELNLSSLELGDSALYFCASSPRGPNSPLHFGNGTRLTVT.

V gene TRBV7-2 combines with J gene TRBJ1-1; D is unclear. V was cut by 7 bases and J by 7 bases, with 16 bases left in between. This CDR3 contains 13 residues. Germline V gives CDR1 SGHTA, CDR2 FQGNSA. As DNA, the CDR3 is TGTGCCAGCACCCCGGGAGGGTGGAATGAAGCTTTCTTT. It encodes CASTPGGWNEAFF. Full variable domain (missing parts from reference TRBV7-2 and TRBJ1-1): GAGVSQSPSNKVTEKGKDVELRCDPISGHTALYWYRQSLGQGLEFLIYFQGNSAPDKSGLPSDRFSAERTGGSVSTLTIQRTQQEDSAVYLCASTPGGWNEAFFGQGTRLTVV.

The chain links TRBV10-3 to TRBJ2-3; 8 bases are shared with TRBD2. The ends lost 4 bases at V and 5 bases at J; junction bases unmatched: 8. The CDR3 runs 15 residues. CDR1 and CDR2 from the germline V gene are ENHRY and SYGVKD. The CDR3, as DNA: TGTGCCATCAGTGTGGGGACTAGGGCGGGAGATACGCAGTATTTT. It encodes CAISVGTRAGDTQYF.

CDR3 coding DNA: TGCGCCAGCAGCCAAGATTCCGGACAGGGCTATGGCTACACCTTC. Protein product: CASSQDSGQGYGYTF. This sequence joins TRBV4-1 and TRBJ1-2, with 8 bases fitting TRBD1. The V gene's germline CDR1 is MGHRA and CDR2 YSYEKL. The CDR3 consists of 15 residues. Losses at the gene ends were 0 bases for V and 4 bases for J; bases not matched to a gene: 4.

The V gene is TRBV5-1, the J gene TRBJ2-1; 14 bases agree with TRBD2. The germline V gene has CDR1 SGHRS and CDR2 YFSETQ. V was pared by 4 bases and J by 1 base, with 4 bases of the junction left unmatched. This CDR3 is 17 amino acids long. CDR3 DNA sequence: TGCGCCAGCAGCCCCGGACTAGCGGGGGGTTCCTACAATGAGCAGTTCTTC. Its protein product is CASSPGLAGGSYNEQFF.

V is TRBV2 and J is TRBJ2-3, with a tentative D call TRBD2 (7 bases). Trimming took off 1 base at V and 3 bases at J, with 11 bases between the two ends. CDR1 is SNHLY and CDR2 is FYNNEI in the germline V gene. The CDR3 is 15 residues long. CDR3 coding DNA: TGTGCCAGCAGTGAAGGAGGGGGAGGGACAGATACGCAGTATTTT. Amino acids: CASSEGGGGTDTQYF.

The chain employs TRBV5-1 and TRBJ2-7; D call uncertain. Trimming removed 0 bases from V and 2 bases from J, with 9 bases in between. There are 14 residues in the CDR3. Germline V lookup: CDR1 SGHRS, CDR2 YFSETQ. Here the CDR3 reads CASSLAPAAYEQYF. The CDR3 nucleotides read TGCGCCAGCAGCTTGGCCCCCGCGGCCTACGAGCAGTACTTC.

The V and J genes are TRBV5-6 and TRBJ1-4; no definite D call. V was shortened by 0 bases and J by 8 bases, with 11 bases between the two germline ends. Germline-derived CDR1 and CDR2 are SGHDT and YYEEEE. The CDR3 has 14 amino acids. CDR3 loop: CASSLAGSGEKLFF. As DNA, the CDR3 is TGTGCCAGCAGCTTGGCTGGGAGTGGGGAAAAACTGTTTTTT.

The chain carries TRBV6-1 and TRBJ2-5, with TRBD2 matching over 9 bases. V lost 6 bases, J lost 4 bases, and 9 bases stayed unmatched. CDR3 length equals 15 residues. CDR1 MNHNS and CDR2 SASEGT come from the germline V gene. In DNA, the CDR3 is TGTGCCAGCAGCGCGCGGGGGGGGTTCGTAGAGACCCAGTACTTC. Its translation: CASSARGGFVETQYF.

J is TRBJ2-7 and V is TRBV7-2, with TRBD1 as a possible D gene (6 bases). Germline V lookup: CDR1 SGHTA, CDR2 FQGNSA. V dropped 2 bases and J dropped 7 bases, with 15 bases sitting between them. This CDR3 contains 14 residues. CDR3 region: CASSLTRTVREQYF. Written as DNA, the CDR3 is TGTGCCAGCAGCTTAACCCGGACAGTTCGAGAGCAGTACTTC. The variable domain in full, with the rest retrieved from reference TRBV7-2 and TRBJ2-7, is GAGVSQSPSNKVTEKGKDVELRCDPISGHTALYWYRQSLGQGLEFLIYFQGNSAPDKSGLPSDRFSAERTGGSVSTLTIQRTQQEDSAVYLCASSLTRTVREQYFGPGTRLTVT.

The chain has TRBV6-5 and TRBJ2-3, with a weak D call TRBD1 (5 bases). The CDR3 is made up of 14 amino acids. CDR1 and CDR2 (germline): MNHEY, SVGAGI. The V end was cut by 2 bases, the J end by 0 bases, with 6 bases between. The CDR3 region is CASSYQGSTDTQYF. DNA for the CDR3: TGTGCCAGCAGTTACCAGGGTAGCACAGATACGCAGTATTTT.

V gene TRBV6-1 combines with J gene TRBJ2-2, with D perhaps matching TRBD2 (5 bases). Germline V CDR1 and CDR2: MNHNS, SASEGT. The CDR3 is made up of 14 amino acids. The ends were cut back, 6 bases at V and 3 bases at J, with 11 bases in the middle. The CDR3 reads CASSMGSDTGELFF. The CDR3 DNA reads as TGTGCCAGCAGCATGGGGAGCGACACCGGGGAGCTGTTTTTT.

The CDR3 sequence: CARTSGSGGAGGTEAFF. The CDR3 DNA is TGTGCCAGAACCTCAGGGAGCGGGGGGGCCGGAGGGACTGAAGCTTTCTTT. The chain is built from TRBV5-3 and TRBJ1-1; tentatively, D is TRBD1 (6 bases). TRBV5-3 is placed among ORFs of uncertain function. V lost 6 bases to trimming and J lost 5 bases, with 26 bases between them. This CDR3 has 17 amino acids.